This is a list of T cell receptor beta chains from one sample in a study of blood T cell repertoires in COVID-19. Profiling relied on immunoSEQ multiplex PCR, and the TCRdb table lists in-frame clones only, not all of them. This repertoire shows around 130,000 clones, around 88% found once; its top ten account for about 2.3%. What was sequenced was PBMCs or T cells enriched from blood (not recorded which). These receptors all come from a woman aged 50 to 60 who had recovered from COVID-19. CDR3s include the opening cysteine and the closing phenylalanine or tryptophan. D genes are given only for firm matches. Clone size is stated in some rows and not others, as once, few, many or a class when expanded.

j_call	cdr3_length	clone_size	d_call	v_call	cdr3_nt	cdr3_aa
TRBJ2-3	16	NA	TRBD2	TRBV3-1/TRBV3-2	TGTGCCAGCAGCCAACCCAGCGGGGGGAGTACAGATACGCAGTATTTT	CASSQPSGGSTDTQYF
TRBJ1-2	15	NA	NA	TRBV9	TGTGCCAGCAGCCTCCGCGATTATACGAACTATGGCTACACCTTC	CASSLRDYTNYGYTF
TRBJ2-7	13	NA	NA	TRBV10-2	TGCGCCAGCAGTGACCTTTGGCAGGGAAAGCAGTACTTC	CASSDLWQGKQYF
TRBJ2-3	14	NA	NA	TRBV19	TGTGCCAGTAGTATCGGCGGTAGCACAGATACGCAGTATTTT	CASSIGGSTDTQYF
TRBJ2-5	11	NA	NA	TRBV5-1	TGCGCCAGCAGCTTTAGTGAAGACCAGTACTTC	CASSFSEDQYF
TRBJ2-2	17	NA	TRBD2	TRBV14	TGTGCCAGCACCCCCCAGCGGGGGGGCCTAGGGACCGGGGAGCTGTTTTTT	CASTPQRGGLGTGELFF
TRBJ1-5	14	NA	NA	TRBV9	TGTGCCAGCAGTACCGGGGATCATACACGGCCCCAGCATTTT	CASSTGDHTRPQHF
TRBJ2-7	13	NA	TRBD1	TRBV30	TGTGCCTGGAGTGTAGACAGGGGCAGGGAGCAGTACTTC	CAWSVDRGREQYF
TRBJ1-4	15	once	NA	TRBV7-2	TGTGCCAGCAGCATCCCGACAGTCTCTAATGAAAAACTGTTTTTT	CASSIPTVSNEKLFF
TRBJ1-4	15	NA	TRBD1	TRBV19	TGTGCCAGTAGTAAAGCCAAGACAGGGGATGAAAAACTGTTTTTT	CASSKAKTGDEKLFF
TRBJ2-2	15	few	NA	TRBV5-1	TGCGCCAGCAGCATCACAGGGTTCGACACCGGGGAGCTGTTTTTT	CASSITGFDTGELFF
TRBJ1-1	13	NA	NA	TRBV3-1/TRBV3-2	TGTGCCAGCAGCACACAATGGAACACTGAAGCTTTCTTT	CASSTQWNTEAFF
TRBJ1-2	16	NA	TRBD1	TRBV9	TGTGCCAGCAGCGGCCCCGGGACAGGGCTATTGGGGGGCTACACCTTC	CASSGPGTGLLGGYTF
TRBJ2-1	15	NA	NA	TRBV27	TGTGCCAGCACCACCCGGTCGGGAGCCACCGCTGAGCAGTTCTTC	CASTTRSGATAEQFF
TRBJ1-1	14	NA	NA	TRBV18	TGTGCCAGCTCACCAGTGGAATCGGGCACTGAAGCTTTCTTT	CASSPVESGTEAFF
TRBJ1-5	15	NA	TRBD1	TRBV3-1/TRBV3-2	TGTGCCAGCAGCCGGATACAGGGGGCGGATCAGCCCCAGCATTTT	CASSRIQGADQPQHF
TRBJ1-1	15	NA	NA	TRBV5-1	TGCGCCAGCAGCAAGAACAGGGTAGGGAACACTGAAGCTTTCTTT	CASSKNRVGNTEAFF
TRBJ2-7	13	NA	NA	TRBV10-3	TGTGCCATCAGTGACCACCAGGGGTACGAGCAGTACTTC	CAISDHQGYEQYF
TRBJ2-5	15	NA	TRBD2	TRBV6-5	TGTGCCAGCAATTCCGGGACTAGCGGGAAAGAGACCCAGTACTTC	CASNSGTSGKETQYF
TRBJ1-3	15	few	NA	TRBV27	TGTGCCAGCAGTTTATCGGGGGGGGCTGGAAACACCATATATTTT	CASSLSGGAGNTIYF
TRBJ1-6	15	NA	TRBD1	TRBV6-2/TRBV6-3	TGTGCCAGCAGTATCCTGACAGGGGGCGGATCACCCCTCCACTTT	CASSILTGGGSPLHF
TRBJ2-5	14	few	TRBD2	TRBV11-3	TGTGCCAGCAGCCGAACTGGGAGGGCGGAGACCCAGTACTTC	CASSRTGRAETQYF
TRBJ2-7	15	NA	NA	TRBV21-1	TGTGCCAGCAGCTCACATAGCGGGGACCCCTACGAGCAGTACTTC	CASSSHSGDPYEQYF
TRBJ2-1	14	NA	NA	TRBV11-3	TGTGCCAGCAGCTCCCGGGACTTTTACAATGAGCAGTTCTTC	CASSSRDFYNEQFF
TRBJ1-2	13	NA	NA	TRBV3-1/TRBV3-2	TGTGCCAGCGGATCAGGGTCACCTCGTGGCTACACCTTC	CASGSGSPRGYTF
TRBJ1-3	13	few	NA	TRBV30	TGTGCCTGGGACAGAGCCCGAGGAAACACCATATATTTT	CAWDRARGNTIYF
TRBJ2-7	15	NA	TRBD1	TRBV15	TGTGCCACCAGCGGGGACGGACAGGGAGAATACGAGCAGTACTTC	CATSGDGQGEYEQYF